Listed below are T cell receptor beta chains from one sample, sequenced in a study of blood T cell repertoires in COVID-19. TCRdb keeps only in-frame clones here, not all; method: immunoSEQ multiplex PCR. The profile covers around 150,000 clones, with around 90% appearing a single time and 5% taken by the ten largest. Sequenced material: peripheral blood. The receptor set was obtained from a human donor in a cohort sampled during active COVID-19. The CDR3 runs from the conserved cysteine through the conserved F or W. D genes are given only for firm matches. Size is stated for part of the rows, as once, few or many counts, or as a class when the clone is expanded.

TRBJ1-1,.,TRBV6-5,.,TGTGCCACCCTCAGGGAGGAGGCCGACACTGAAGCTTTCTTT,CATLREEADTEAFF
TRBJ2-1,.,TRBV5-1,.,TGCGCCAGCAGCTTGCTTTGGGGGGACAATGAGCAGTTCTTC,CASSLLWGDNEQFF
TRBJ2-5,.,TRBV7-9,TRBD2,TGTGCCAGCAGCCCGAGTAGTCTTGGACTAGCGGGGCCCCAAGAGACCCAGTACTTC,CASSPSSLGLAGPQETQYF
TRBJ2-7,.,TRBV6-5,.,TGTGCCAGCAGTCCCAGCCGAAGTAGCGGCTACGAGCAGTACTTC,CASSPSRSSGYEQYF
TRBJ2-3,.,TRBV5-1,TRBD2,TGCGCCAGCAGCCGAAGACTAGCGGGAGAGGCAGATACGCAGTATTTT,CASSRRLAGEADTQYF
TRBJ2-7,.,TRBV13,TRBD1,TGTGCCAGCAGCATTCGCTTACAGGGGTCCTACGAGCAGTACTTC,CASSIRLQGSYEQYF
TRBJ2-1,.,TRBV7-3,TRBD2,TGTGCCAGCAGCCGACTAGCGGGGGAGCAGTTCTTC,CASSRLAGEQFF
TRBJ2-5,.,TRBV7-3,TRBD2,TGTGCCAGCAGCTTAGGTCCGGGGGGGTCGCAGACCCAGTACTTC,CASSLGPGGSQTQYF
TRBJ2-3,.,TRBV24-1,TRBD1,TGTGCCACCAGTGTACCGGGACAGGGGGCCCCAGATACGCAGTATTTT,CATSVPGQGAPDTQYF
TRBJ2-3,.,TRBV6-4,TRBD1,TGTGCCAGCAGTTTAGGGGGCCCCACAGATACGCAGTATTTT,CASSLGGPTDTQYF
TRBJ1-6,few,TRBV28,.,TGTGCCAGCAGTTTTCCCAGGGGAAATTCACCCCTCCACTTT,CASSFPRGNSPLHF
TRBJ1-4,.,TRBV19,TRBD1,TGTGCCAGTAGTGGTGGTCGGACAGGGAGTGAAAAACTGTTTTTT,CASSGGRTGSEKLFF
TRBJ2-5,.,TRBV9,TRBD2,TGTGCCAGCAGCGTAGCGGCAGGGAGGGGAGAGACCCAGTACTTC,CASSVAAGRGETQYF
TRBJ1-4,.,TRBV7-2,.,TGTGCCAGCAGTCCCGGGATAGGACGGACTAATGAAAAACTGTTTTTT,CASSPGIGRTNEKLFF
TRBJ2-7,.,TRBV30,TRBD2,TGTGCCTGGAGCTGGGCGGGAGATCTCCTCCTAAATCTCGCCTACGAGCAGTACTTC,CAWSWAGDLLLNLAYEQYF
TRBJ2-7,.,TRBV5-1,.,TGCGCCAGCAGCCTTCGATTACAGGGCGGGTACGAGCAGTACTTC,CASSLRLQGGYEQYF
TRBJ2-7,.,TRBV29-1,.,TGCAGCGTTGAAGGTGGGAGGAGCTCCTACGAGCAGTACTTC,CSVEGGRSSYEQYF
TRBJ1-6,.,TRBV11-1,.,TGTGCCAGCAGCATCCCGGGATATAATTCACCCCTCCACTTT,CASSIPGYNSPLHF